In this sample, the clone carrying this TCR beta chain turned up many times. As yet, its antigen is unknown. The CDR3 is 15 residues long. Germline V gene lookup returns CDR1 MGHRA and CDR2 YSYEKL. V lost 0 bases and J lost 5, with 12 bases in between. The data were obtained in a study of T-cell reconstitution after alpha-beta-depleted transplantation in children. Study observations and caveats: As was reported, about two months after transplant, alpha-beta T cells came from several hundred expanded graft clones. T cells produced anew were the main source of T-cell counts and diversity one year after transplant.

The TCRbeta library was prepared with unique molecular identifiers. Via MiXCR, TCRdb re-called the PCR reads, giving one row per CDR3 protein. The table has around 94,000 distinct CDR3 sequences, roughly 7.2% seen once. The sequencing here drew on PBMCs, taken before TCRalphabeta/CD19-depleted stem cell transplant. V and J are TRBV4-1 and TRBJ2-3; tentatively, D is TRBD1 (6 bases). This TCR came from a boy younger than 10 with acute lymphoblastic leukemia, due to receive a stem cell transplant. The CDR3 DNA sequence: TGCGCCAGCAGCCAAGATCGAGTAGGGGGAGATACGCAGTATTTT. It yields the protein CASSQDRVGGDTQYF.